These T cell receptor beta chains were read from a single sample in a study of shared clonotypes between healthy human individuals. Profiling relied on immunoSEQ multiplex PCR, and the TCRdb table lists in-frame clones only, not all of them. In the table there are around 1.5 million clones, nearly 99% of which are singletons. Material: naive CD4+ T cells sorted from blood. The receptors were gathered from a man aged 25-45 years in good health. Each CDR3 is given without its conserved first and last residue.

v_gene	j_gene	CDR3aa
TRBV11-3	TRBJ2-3	ASSLGRALTDTQY
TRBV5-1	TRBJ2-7	ASSLARTSGSYEQY
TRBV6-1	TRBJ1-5	ASSERLLPQH
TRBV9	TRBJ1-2	ASSVSTGGLYGYT
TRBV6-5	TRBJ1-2	ASRPLDREYYGYT
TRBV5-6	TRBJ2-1	ASSQGLAGVYYNEQF
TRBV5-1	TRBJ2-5	ASSFSREETQY
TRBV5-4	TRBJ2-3	ASGFRGRARGTQY
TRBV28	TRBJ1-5	ASSRLQPQH
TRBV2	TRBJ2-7	ASRRGGLPSSYEQY
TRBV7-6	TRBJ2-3	ASSLTSGSTFTDTQY
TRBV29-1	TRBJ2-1	SGGVAGGPNEQF
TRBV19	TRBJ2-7	ASGRQQPYEQY
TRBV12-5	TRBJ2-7	ASGRDLGTTAQEQY
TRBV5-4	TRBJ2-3	ASSGFGSLDDTQY
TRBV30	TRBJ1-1	AWKGQASHGTEAF
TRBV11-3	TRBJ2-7	ASSLDGSSYEQY
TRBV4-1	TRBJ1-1	ASGDRAIRNTEAF
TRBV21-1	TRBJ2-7	ASSKLGGRSYEQY
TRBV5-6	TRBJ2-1	ASSLGPEQF
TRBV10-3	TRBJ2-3	AISVLAMDTQY
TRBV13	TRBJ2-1	AGRAEGMNEQF
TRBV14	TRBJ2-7	ASSQVAPGEQY
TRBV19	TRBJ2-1	ASSLLPGQGTHEQF
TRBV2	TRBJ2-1	ASSYFDEQF
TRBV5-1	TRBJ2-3	ASSLQGQGILDTQY
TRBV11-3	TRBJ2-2	ASSPGGPTGELF
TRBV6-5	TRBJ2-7	ASNQGAGEGEQY
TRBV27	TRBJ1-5	ASSERDSFRRGAQH
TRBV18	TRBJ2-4	ASSPTAGGGAKNIQY
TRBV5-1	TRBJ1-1	ASSLVTGGVTEAF
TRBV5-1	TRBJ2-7	ASGTSGFPYEQY
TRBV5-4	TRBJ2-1	ASSSKLVTYNEQF
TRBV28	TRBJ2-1	ASSRRGNNEQF
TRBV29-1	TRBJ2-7	SVEDQGYEQY
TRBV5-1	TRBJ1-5	ASSLGRDQPQH
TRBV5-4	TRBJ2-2	ASSLGAGGGPNTGELF
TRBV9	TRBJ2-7	ASSALLLAGELYEQY
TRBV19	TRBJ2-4	ATTSGAKNIQY
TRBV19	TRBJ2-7	ASSIGPGPGEQY
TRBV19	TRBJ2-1	ASTPVRSGTTKTNEQF
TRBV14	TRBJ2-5	ASSKSVVGSQY